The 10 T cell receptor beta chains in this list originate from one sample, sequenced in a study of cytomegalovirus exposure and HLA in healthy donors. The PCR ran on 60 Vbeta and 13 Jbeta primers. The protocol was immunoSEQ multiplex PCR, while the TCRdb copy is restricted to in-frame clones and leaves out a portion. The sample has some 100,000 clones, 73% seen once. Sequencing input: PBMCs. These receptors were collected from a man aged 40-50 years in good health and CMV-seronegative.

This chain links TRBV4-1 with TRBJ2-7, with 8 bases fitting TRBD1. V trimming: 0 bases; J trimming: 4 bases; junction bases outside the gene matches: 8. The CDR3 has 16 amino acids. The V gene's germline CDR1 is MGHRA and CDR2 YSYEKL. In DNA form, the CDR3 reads TGCGCCAGCAGCCAAGATATAGCAGGGGGCGCGTACGAGCAGTACTTC. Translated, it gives CASSQDIAGGAYEQYF.

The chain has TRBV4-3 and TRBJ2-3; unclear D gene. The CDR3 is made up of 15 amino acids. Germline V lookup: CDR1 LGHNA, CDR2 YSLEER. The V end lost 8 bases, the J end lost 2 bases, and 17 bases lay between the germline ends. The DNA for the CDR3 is TGCGCCAGCTCCCAAGGAAACAGTAACACAGATACGCAGTATTTT. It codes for CASSQGNSNTDTQYF.

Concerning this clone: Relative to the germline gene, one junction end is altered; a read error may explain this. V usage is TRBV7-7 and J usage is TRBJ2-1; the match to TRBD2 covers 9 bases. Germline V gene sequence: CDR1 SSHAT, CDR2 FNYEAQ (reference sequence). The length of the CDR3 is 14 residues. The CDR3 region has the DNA TGTGCTAGCAGCGCGGGGGGGCGCGGCAATGAGCAGTTCTTC. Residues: CASSAGGRGNEQFF.

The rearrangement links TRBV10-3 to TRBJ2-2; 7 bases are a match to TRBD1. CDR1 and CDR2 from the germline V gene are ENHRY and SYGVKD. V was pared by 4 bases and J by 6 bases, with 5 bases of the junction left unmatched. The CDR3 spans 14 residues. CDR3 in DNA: TGTGCCATCAGTGGGGGACAGAGGCCCGGGGAGCTGTTTTTT. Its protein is CAISGGQRPGELFF.

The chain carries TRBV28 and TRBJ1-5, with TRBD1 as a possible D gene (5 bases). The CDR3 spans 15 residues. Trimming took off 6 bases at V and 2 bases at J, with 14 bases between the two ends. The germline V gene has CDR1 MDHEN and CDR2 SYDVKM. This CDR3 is CASRDLPGGNQPQHF. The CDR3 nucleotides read TGTGCCAGCAGGGACCTCCCGGGGGGCAATCAGCCCCAGCATTTT.

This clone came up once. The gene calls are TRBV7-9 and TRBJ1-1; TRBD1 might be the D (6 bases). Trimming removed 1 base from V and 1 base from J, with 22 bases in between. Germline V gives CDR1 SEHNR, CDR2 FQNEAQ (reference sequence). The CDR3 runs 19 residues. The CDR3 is CASSLGLYRRGAGNTEAFF. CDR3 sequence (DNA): TGTGCCAGCAGCTTAGGTCTGTATCGTCGGGGGGCCGGGAACACTGAAGCTTTCTTT.

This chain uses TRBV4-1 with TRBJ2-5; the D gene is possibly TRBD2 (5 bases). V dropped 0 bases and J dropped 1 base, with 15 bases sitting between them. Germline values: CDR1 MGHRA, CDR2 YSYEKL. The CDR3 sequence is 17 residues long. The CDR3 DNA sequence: TGCGCCAGCAGCCAAGATAATTCACTAGACCCCCAAGAGACCCAGTACTTC. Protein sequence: CASSQDNSLDPQETQYF.

In DNA form, the CDR3 reads TGCAGCGTTGGGACAGGGGGCTACAATGAGCAGTTCTTC. Protein product: CSVGTGGYNEQFF. The chain joins TRBV29-1 to TRBJ2-1; 10 bases match TRBD1. V shed 4 bases and J 3 bases; nucleotides not matched to a gene: 0. This CDR3 contains 13 residues. From germline, CDR1 is SQVTM and CDR2 ANQGSEA.

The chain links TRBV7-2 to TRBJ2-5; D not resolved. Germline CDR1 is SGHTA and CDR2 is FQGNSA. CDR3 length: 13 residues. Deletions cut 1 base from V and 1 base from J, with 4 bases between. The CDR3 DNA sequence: TGTGCCAGCAGCTTAGGTCTCCAAGAGACCCAGTACTTC. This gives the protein CASSLGLQETQYF.

This CDR3 reads CASKTGGGGRQETQYF. The CDR3, as DNA: TGTGCCAGCAAAACAGGGGGCGGAGGCCGCCAAGAGACCCAGTACTTC. This chain links TRBV2 with TRBJ2-5; 9 nucleotides align to TRBD1. V trimming: 7 bases; J trimming: 1 base; junction bases outside the gene matches: 10. The CDR3 length is 16 residues. Germline V gives CDR1 SNHLY, CDR2 FYNNEI.